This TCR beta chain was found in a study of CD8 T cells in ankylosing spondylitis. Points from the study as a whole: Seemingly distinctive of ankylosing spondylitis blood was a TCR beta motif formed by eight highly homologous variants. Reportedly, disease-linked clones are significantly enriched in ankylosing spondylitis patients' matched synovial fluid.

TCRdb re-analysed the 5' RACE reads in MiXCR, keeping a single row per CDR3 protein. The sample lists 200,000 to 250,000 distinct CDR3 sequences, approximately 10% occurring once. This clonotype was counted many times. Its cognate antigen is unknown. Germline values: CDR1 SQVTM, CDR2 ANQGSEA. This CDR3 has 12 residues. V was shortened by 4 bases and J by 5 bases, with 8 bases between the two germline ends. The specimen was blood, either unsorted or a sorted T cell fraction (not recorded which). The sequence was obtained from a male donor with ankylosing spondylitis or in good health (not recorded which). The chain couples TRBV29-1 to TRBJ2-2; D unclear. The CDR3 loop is CSVGKLTGELFF. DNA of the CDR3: TGCAGCGTTGGAAAGTTGACCGGGGAGCTGTTTTTT.